This T cell receptor (beta chain) is from a study of blood T cell repertoires in COVID-19. Study-level information: T cells, B-cell-depleted T cells, or PBMCs supplied cDNA or gDNA.

The study recruited people aged 18 to 89 years across approximately 24 US areas. Researchers sorted participants into cohorts using their self-reported clinical history. Symptom resolution, clearance, or two negative PCRs marked donors in Cohort 3 as recovered. TCRdb's copy holds only in-frame clones and misses some; the assay was immunoSEQ multiplex PCR. The sample carries approximately 290,000 clones, approximately 85% recorded once. The CDR3 is 15 residues long. Germline CDR1 SGHVS, CDR2 FQNEAQ. V lost 1 base to trimming and J lost 6 bases, with 13 bases between them. The rearrangement uses TRBV7-8 and TRBJ2-1; weak D call: TRBD2 (6 bases). The TCR sequence derives from a woman aged 25 to 39 who had recovered from COVID-19. The specimen was PBMCs or T cells enriched from blood (not recorded which). As DNA, the CDR3 is TGTGCCAGCAGCTTAGTGGGAGGTCCGGGCAATGAGCAGTTCTTC. It yields the protein CASSLVGGPGNEQFF.